Shown below are 7 T cell receptor beta chains from a single sample sequenced in a study of OX40 agonist ivuxolimab in advanced cancers. Profiled with immunoSEQ multiplex PCR; TCRdb holds only in-frame clones, not every one. The repertoire holds about 30,000 clones, with 75% to 95% as singletons. The specimen was CD4+ or CD8+ T cells sorted from blood, collected in a trial of the OX40 agonist ivuxolimab. All receptors derive from an adult with an advanced solid tumor such as melanoma, head and neck, liver or kidney cancer.

This clone has a handful of counts. The J gene is TRBJ2-3, the V gene TRBV6-4; 10 bases match TRBD1. The trim removed 3 bases at V and 1 base at J, leaving 1 base unmatched. This CDR3 is built from 15 residues. CDR1 and CDR2 from the germline V gene are MRHNA and SNTAGT. The CDR3 sequence: CASSDGTGGTDTQYF. As DNA, the CDR3 is TGTGCCAGCAGTGATGGGACAGGGGGCACAGATACGCAGTATTTT.

CDR3 in DNA: TGTGCCACCGCAGGGGAGGGGGGCGAGCAGTACTTC. Encoded protein: CATAGEGGEQYF. The rearrangement joins TRBV15 to TRBJ2-7; D is possibly TRBD2 (7 bases). The germline CDR1 and CDR2 sequences are LNHNV and YYDKDF (reference sequence). The CDR3 loop spans 12 amino acids. V lost 8 bases and J 6 bases, leaving 14 bases between the germline ends.

The genes are TRBV5-6 and TRBJ1-1, with D maybe TRBD1 (5 bases). Trimming took off 4 bases at V and 5 bases at J, with 6 bases between the two ends. The CDR3 sequence is 11 residues long. Germline-derived CDR1 and CDR2 are SGHDT and YYEEEE. CDR3 in DNA: TGTGCCAGCAGCCACAGGACTGAAGCTTTCTTT. Translating gives CASSHRTEAFF. The whole variable domain, filled in from reference TRBV5-6 and TRBJ1-1, reads DAGVTQSPTHLIKTRGQQVTLRCSPKSGHDTVSWYQQALGQGPQFIFQYYEEEERQRGNFPDRFSGHQFPNYSSELNVNALLLGDSALYLCASSHRTEAFFGQGTRLTVV.

This chain uses TRBV6-6 with TRBJ1-2, with 10 positions matching TRBD1. Per the germline V gene, CDR1 is MNHNY and CDR2 is SVGAGI (reference sequence). The CDR3 sequence is 16 residues long. The junction had 8 bases not matched to a gene; V was cut back by 1 base and J by 6 bases. CDR3 loop: CASSYWEGTGVDGYTF. CDR3 DNA: TGTGCCAGCAGTTACTGGGAAGGGACAGGGGTTGATGGCTACACCTTC.

V is TRBV5-4 and J is TRBJ2-7; possible D gene TRBD2, 5 bases. The CDR3 sequence is 13 residues long. Trimming pared 5 bases from V and 3 bases from J, leaving 12 bases between. Germline V CDR1 and CDR2: SGHNT, YYREEE (reference sequence). The CDR3 DNA reads TGTGCCAGCAGTCCCGGGGAGTTCTACGAGCAGTACTTC. This gives the protein CASSPGEFYEQYF.

The CDR3 nucleotides are TGTGCCACCGAACGACTAGGCTACACCGGGGAGCTGTTTTTT. Its protein product is CATERLGYTGELFF. The chain uses TRBV6-5 and TRBJ2-2, with a weak D call TRBD2 (6 bases). The germline gives CDR1 MNHEY, CDR2 SVGAGI. V shed 10 bases and J shed 3 bases, with 15 bases lying between them. CDR3 size: 14 residues.

This sequence joins TRBV7-2 and TRBJ2-2; TRBD1 matches 8 bases. Germline CDR1 and CDR2: SGHTA and FQGNSA. The CDR3 contains 17 residues. The J segment lost 5 bases and the V segment lost 0 bases, leaving 8 bases of the junction unmatched. In nucleotides, the CDR3 is TGTGCCAGCAGCTTAGCAGACAGGGGTTTGGGGACCGGGGAGCTGTTTTTT. Its protein is CASSLADRGLGTGELFF.